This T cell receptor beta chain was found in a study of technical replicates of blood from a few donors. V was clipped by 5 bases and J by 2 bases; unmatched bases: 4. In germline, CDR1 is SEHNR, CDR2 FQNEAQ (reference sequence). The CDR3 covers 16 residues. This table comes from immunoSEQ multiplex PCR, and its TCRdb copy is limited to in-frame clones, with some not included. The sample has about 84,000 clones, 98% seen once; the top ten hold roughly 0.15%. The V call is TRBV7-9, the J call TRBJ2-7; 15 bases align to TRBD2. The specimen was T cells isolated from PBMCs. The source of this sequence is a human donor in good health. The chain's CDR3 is CASSTRTSGGAYEQYF. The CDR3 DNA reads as TGTGCCAGCAGCACCCGGACTAGCGGGGGGGCCTACGAGCAGTACTTC.